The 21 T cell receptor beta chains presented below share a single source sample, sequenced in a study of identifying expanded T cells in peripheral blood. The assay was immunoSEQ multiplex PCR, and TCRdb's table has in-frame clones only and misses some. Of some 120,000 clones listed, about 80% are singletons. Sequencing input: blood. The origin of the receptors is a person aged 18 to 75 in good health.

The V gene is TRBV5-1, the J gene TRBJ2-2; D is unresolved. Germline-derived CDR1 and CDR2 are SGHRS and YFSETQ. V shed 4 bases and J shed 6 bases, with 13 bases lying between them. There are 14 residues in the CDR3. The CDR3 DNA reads TGCGCCAGCAGCACTAACTCTCGGTCCGGGGAGCTGTTTTTT. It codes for CASSTNSRSGELFF.

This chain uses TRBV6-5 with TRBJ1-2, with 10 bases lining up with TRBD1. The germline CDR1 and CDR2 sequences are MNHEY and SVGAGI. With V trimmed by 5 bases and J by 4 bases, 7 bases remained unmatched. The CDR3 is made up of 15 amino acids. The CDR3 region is CASSQSTGGGYGYTF. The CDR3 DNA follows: TGTGCCAGCAGTCAATCGACAGGGGGCGGCTATGGCTACACCTTC.

In DNA form, the CDR3 reads TGTGCCAGCAGCGAGGCGAACACTGAAGCTTTCTTT. Amino acids: CASSEANTEAFF. The chain employs TRBV6-5 and TRBJ1-1; D gene uncertain. CDR1 and CDR2 (germline): MNHEY, SVGAGI. The ends were cut back, 6 bases at V and 1 base at J, with 6 bases in the middle. This CDR3 is 12 amino acids long.

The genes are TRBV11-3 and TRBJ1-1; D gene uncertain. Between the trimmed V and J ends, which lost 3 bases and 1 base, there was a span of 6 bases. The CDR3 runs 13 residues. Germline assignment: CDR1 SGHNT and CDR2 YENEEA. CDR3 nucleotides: TGTGCCAGCAGCTTTAGCGAGAACACTGAAGCTTTCTTT. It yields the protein CASSFSENTEAFF.

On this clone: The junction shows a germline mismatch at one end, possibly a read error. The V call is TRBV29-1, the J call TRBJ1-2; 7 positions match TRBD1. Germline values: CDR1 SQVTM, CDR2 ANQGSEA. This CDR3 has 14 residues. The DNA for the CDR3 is TGCAGCGTTGAAGAAGGGGGACAGCTATCCAACTCAGCCTTC. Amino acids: CSVEEGGQLSNSAF.

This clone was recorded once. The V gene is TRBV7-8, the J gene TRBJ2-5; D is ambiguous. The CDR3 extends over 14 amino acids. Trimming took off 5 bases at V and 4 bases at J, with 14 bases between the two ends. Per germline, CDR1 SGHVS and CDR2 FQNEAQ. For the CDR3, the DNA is TGTGCCAGCAGCCTATCAAGGCGGAGAGAGACCCAGTACTTC. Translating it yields CASSLSRRRETQYF.

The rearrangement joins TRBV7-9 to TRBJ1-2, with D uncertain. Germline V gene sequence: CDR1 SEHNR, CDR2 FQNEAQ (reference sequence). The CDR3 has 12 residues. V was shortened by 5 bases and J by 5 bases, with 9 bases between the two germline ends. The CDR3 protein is CASSLMDYGYTF. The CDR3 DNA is TGTGCCAGCAGCCTGATGGATTATGGCTACACCTTC.

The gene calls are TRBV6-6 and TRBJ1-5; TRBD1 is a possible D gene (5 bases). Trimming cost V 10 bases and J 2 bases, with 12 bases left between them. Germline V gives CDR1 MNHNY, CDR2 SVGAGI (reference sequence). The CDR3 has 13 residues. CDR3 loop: CATRRGGNQPQHF. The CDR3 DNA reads TGTGCCACCAGAAGGGGTGGCAATCAGCCCCAGCATTTT.

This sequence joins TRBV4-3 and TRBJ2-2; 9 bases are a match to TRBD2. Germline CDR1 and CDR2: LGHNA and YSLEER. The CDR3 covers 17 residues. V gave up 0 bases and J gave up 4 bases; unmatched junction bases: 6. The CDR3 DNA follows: TGCGCCAGCAGCCAAGATCGGCTAGCGGGAATCACCGGGGAGCTGTTTTTT. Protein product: CASSQDRLAGITGELFF.

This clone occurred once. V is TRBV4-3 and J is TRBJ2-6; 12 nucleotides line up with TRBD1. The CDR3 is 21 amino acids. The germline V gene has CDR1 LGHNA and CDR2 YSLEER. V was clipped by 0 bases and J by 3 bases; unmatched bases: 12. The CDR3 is CASSQDPVFGTGGGGANVLTF. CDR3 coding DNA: TGCGCCAGCAGCCAAGACCCGGTCTTCGGGACAGGGGGCGGTGGGGCCAACGTCCTGACTTTC.

The CDR3 nucleotides are TGTGCCATCAGCACGACAGGGATCTATGGCTACACCTTC. Its protein is CAISTTGIYGYTF. The chain links TRBV10-3 to TRBJ1-2; 7 bases match TRBD1. This CDR3 is built from 13 residues. J gave up 4 bases and V 6 bases, and 5 bases lay outside the gene matches. Germline CDR1 reads ENHRY; CDR2 reads SYGVKD.

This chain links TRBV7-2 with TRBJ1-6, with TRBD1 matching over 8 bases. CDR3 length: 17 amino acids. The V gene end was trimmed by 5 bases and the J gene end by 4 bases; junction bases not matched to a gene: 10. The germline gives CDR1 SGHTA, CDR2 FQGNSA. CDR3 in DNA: TGTGCCAGCAGCGACCCACAGGGGGGAAATTATAATTCACCCCTCCACTTT. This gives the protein CASSDPQGGNYNSPLHF.

The CDR3, as DNA: TGTGCTAGTGGTTCAAAAAAAACCGGGACTAGCGGGGACATGAACACCGGGGAGCTGTTTTTT. This translates into CASGSKKTGTSGDMNTGELFF. This rearrangement joins TRBV12-5 to TRBJ2-2, with 13 bases lining up with TRBD2. Germline lookup yields CDR1 LGHNT and CDR2 FRNRAP. V shed 4 bases, J shed 1 base, and the junction held 15 bases outside the gene matches. The CDR3 contains 21 residues.

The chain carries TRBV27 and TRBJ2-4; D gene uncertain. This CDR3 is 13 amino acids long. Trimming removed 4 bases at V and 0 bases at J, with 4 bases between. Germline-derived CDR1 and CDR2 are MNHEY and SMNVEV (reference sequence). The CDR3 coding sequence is TGTGCCAGCAGTTCCCTAGCCAAAAACATTCAGTACTTC. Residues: CASSSLAKNIQYF.

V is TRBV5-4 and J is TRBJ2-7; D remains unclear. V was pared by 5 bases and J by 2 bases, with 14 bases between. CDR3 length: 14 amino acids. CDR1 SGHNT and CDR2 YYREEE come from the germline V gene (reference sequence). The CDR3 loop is CASSSAQAAYEQYF. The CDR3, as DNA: TGTGCCAGCAGTTCAGCCCAGGCAGCCTACGAGCAGTACTTC. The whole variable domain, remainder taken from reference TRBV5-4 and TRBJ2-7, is ETGVTQSPTHLIKTRGQQVTLRCSSQSGHNTVSWYQQALGQGPQFIFQYYREEENGRGNFPPRFSGLQFPNYSSELNVNALELDDSALYLCASSSAQAAYEQYFGPGTRLTVT.

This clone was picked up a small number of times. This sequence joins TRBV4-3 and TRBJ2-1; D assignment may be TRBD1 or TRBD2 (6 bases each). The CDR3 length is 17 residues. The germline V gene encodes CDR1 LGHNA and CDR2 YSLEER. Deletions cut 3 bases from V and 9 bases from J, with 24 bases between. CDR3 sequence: CASSQRIRGRVGGEQFF. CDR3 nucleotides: TGCGCCAGCAGCCAGAGAATACGGGGGCGAGTCGGTGGTGAGCAGTTCTTC.

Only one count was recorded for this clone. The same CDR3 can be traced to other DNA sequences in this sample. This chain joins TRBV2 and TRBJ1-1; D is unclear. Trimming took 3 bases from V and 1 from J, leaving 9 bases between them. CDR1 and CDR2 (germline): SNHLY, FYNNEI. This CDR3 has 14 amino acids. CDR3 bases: TGTGCCAGCAGTGATCGTCGAAGGAACACTGAAGCTTTCTTT. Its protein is CASSDRRRNTEAFF.

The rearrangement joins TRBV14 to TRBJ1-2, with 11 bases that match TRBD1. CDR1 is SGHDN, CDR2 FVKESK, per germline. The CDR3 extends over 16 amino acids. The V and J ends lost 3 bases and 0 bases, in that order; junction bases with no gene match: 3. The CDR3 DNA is TGTGCCAGCAGCCAGATGGACAGGGGGCCTAACTATGGCTACACCTTC. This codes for CASSQMDRGPNYGYTF.

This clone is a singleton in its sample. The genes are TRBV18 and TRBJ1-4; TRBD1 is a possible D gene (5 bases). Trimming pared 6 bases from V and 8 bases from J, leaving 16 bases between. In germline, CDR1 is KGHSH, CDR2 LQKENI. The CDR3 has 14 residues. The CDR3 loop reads CASSAPGAAEKLFF. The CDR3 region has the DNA TGTGCCAGCTCCGCGCCCGGGGCGGCGGAAAAACTGTTTTTT.

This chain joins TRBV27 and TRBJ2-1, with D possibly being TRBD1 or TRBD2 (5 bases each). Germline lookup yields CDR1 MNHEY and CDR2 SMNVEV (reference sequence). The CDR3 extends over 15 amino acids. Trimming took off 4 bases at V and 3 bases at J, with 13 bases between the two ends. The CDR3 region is CASSSPGPYYNEQFF. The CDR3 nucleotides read TGTGCCAGCAGTTCACCGGGACCCTACTACAATGAGCAGTTCTTC.

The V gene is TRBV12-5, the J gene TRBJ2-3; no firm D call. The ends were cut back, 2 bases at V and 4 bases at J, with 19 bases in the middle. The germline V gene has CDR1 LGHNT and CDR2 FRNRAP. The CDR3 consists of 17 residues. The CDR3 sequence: CASGLMIYEGGPDTQYF. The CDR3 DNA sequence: TGTGCTAGTGGTTTGATGATCTATGAAGGTGGTCCAGATACGCAGTATTTT.